This TCR beta chain was identified during a study of blood T cell repertoires in COVID-19. Study summary: The United States, Italy and Spain provided the acute and convalescent COVID-19 samples.

J gave up 3 bases and V 4 bases, and 3 bases lay outside the gene matches. Germline lookup yields CDR1 SGHRS and CDR2 YFSETQ. There are 14 residues in the CDR3. Per the study methods: Counts of nucleated cells, estimated from reference gene primer amplification, were obtained. Clones were read by immunoSEQ multiplex PCR, and TCRdb kept only the in-frame ones, dropping some. For V, J and clone size, that table is used; D and trimming come from the DNA. This sample has about 310,000 clones, with around 86% found just once. What was sequenced was peripheral blood. The receptor's source is a man aged 45-65 years with active or convalescent COVID-19. The chain links TRBV5-1 to TRBJ1-4; 7 bases match TRBD1. The CDR3 protein is CASSAGQPNEKLFF. CDR3 nucleotide sequence: TGCGCCAGCAGCGCGGGACAGCCTAATGAAAAACTGTTTTTT.